The text below deals with one T cell receptor beta chain. Sequencing was performed with immunoSEQ multiplex PCR; in TCRdb, only in-frame clones are kept and a portion is missing. The sample lists around 150,000 clones, about 80% occurring once. Per germline, CDR1 SGHDT and CDR2 YYEEEE. This CDR3 has 16 amino acids. V lost 0 bases, J lost 0 bases, and 4 bases stayed unmatched. The entry originates in a study of blood T cell repertoires in COVID-19. The wider study: The study drew acute and convalescent COVID-19 samples from the United States, Italy and Spain. Sample material is recorded as cDNA or gDNA derived from T cells, B-cell-depleted T cells, or PBMCs.

J is TRBJ2-5 and V is TRBV5-6; 8 bases are shared with TRBD1. This clonotype was sampled from a woman of 80 years or more with acute or convalescent COVID-19. Material: peripheral blood. In nucleotides, the CDR3 is TGTGCCAGCAGCTTGGTGACAGGGGTGTACCAAGAGACCCAGTACTTC. Protein: CASSLVTGVYQETQYF.